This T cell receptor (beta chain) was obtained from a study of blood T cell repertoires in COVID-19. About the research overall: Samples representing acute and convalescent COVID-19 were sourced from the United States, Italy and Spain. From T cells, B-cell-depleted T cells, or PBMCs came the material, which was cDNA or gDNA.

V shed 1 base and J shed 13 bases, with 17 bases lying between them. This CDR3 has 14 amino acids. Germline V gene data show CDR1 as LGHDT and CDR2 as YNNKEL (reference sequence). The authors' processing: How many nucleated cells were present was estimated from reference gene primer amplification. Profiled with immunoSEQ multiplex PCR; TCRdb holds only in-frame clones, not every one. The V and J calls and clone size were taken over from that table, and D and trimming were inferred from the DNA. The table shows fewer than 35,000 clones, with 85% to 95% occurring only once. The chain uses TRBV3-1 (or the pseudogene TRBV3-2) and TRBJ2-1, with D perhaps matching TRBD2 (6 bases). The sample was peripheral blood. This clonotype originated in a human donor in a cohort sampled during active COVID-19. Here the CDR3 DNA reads TGTGCCAGCAGCCAAGTGGAGGGAGTTGCGTCACAGTTCTTC. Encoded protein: CASSQVEGVASQFF.